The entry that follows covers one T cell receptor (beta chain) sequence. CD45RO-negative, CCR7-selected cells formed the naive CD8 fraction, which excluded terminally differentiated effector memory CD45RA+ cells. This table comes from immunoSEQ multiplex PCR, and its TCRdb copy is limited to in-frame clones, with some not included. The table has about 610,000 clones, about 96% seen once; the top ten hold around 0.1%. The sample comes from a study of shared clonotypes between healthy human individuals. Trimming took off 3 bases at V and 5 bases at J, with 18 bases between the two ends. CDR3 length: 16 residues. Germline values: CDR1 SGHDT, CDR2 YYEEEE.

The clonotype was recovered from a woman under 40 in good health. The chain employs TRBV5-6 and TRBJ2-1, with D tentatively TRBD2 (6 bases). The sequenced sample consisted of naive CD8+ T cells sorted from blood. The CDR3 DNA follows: TGTGCCAGCAGCTGGGGCCAACTCGCGGGGAACAATGAGCAGTTCTTC. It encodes CASSWGQLAGNNEQFF.